This T cell receptor (beta chain) came from a study of blood T cell repertoires in COVID-19. Study as a whole: Researchers got acute and convalescent COVID-19 samples from the United States, Italy and Spain. T cells, B-cell-depleted T cells, or PBMCs supplied cDNA or gDNA.

As processed by the authors: The assay estimated nucleated cells by amplifying reference gene primers. Repertoires were generated with immunoSEQ multiplex PCR, while TCRdb's copy carries only in-frame clones and drops some. V and J calls plus clone size are reproduced from that table; the DNA served to infer D and trimming. The repertoire consists of over 350,000 clones, with 80% to 90% occurring once and the leading ten covering 1.4%. The CDR3 runs 17 residues. Germline lookup yields CDR1 SGHVS and CDR2 FNYEAQ. V dropped 1 base and J dropped 4 bases, with 20 bases sitting between them. This chain joins TRBV7-6 and TRBJ2-7; possibly TRBD2 for D (6 bases). The TCR was taken from a woman younger than 45 with active or convalescent COVID-19. Source material: peripheral blood. The CDR3 is CASSLDPERDWVYEQYF. In DNA form, the CDR3 reads TGTGCCAGCAGCTTAGACCCAGAAAGGGACTGGGTTTACGAGCAGTACTTC.